These 30 T cell receptor beta chains came from one sample sequenced in a study of memory CD4+ T cells and cytomegalovirus serostatus. Generated by immunoSEQ multiplex PCR, the TCRdb table keeps only in-frame clones and is missing some. Of under 50,000 clones in the sample, around 78% are singletons; the top ten hold around 0.94%. Single viable CD3+CD4+CD8-CD45RO+ cells were sorted as the memory CD4+ T cells. Material for sequencing was memory CD4+ T cells from blood. The receptors derive from an adult in good health and CMV-seronegative.

This chain links TRBV7-9 with TRBJ1-6; D is possibly TRBD1 (5 bases). Germline V gene sequence: CDR1 SEHNR, CDR2 FQNEAQ (reference sequence). V lost 1 base to trimming and J lost 9 bases, with 13 bases between them. The CDR3 loop spans 15 amino acids. This CDR3 is CASSLVGRDGSPLHF. Here the CDR3 DNA reads TGTGCCAGCAGCTTAGTTGGCAGGGATGGTTCACCCCTCCACTTT.

V is TRBV11-3 and J is TRBJ2-2; D is unresolved. The CDR3 is 15 amino acids. Germline lookup yields CDR1 SGHNT and CDR2 YENEEA. Trimming pared 5 bases from V and 0 bases from J, leaving 10 bases between. CDR3 protein: CASSRSPANTGELFF. CDR3 in DNA: TGTGCCAGCAGCCGCTCACCGGCGAACACCGGGGAGCTGTTTTTT.

The chain has TRBV14 and TRBJ1-4, with D tentatively TRBD1 (6 bases). Between the trimmed V and J ends, which lost 4 bases and 6 bases, there was a span of 15 bases. Per germline, CDR1 SGHDN and CDR2 FVKESK. The CDR3 is made up of 15 amino acids. DNA of the CDR3: TGTGCCAGCAGCCTCGGGGGGGCGTGGGATGAAAAACTGTTTTTT. This sequence encodes CASSLGGAWDEKLFF.

CDR3 in DNA: TGCAGTCAGGAGCAGCACACTGAAGCTTTCTTT. It yields the protein CSQEQHTEAFF. This chain links TRBV20-1 with TRBJ1-1; unclear D gene. V lost 8 bases and J 3 bases, leaving 10 bases between the germline ends. Germline V gene sequence: CDR1 DFQATT, CDR2 SNEGSKA (reference sequence). The length of the CDR3 is 11 residues.

The rearrangement uses TRBV13 and TRBJ1-2; D might be TRBD1 (5 bases). Germline-derived CDR1 and CDR2 are PRHDT and FYEKMQ (reference sequence). V was clipped by 5 bases and J by 1 base, with 11 bases between them. The CDR3 extends over 14 amino acids. In nucleotides, the CDR3 is TGTGCCAGCAGCGGGACCGGCAGTAACTATGGCTACACCTTC. Translation: CASSGTGSNYGYTF.

This clone appeared once. The V gene is TRBV6-6, the J gene TRBJ1-2; tentatively, D is TRBD1 (5 bases). Trimming shortened V by 10 bases and J by 2 bases, and 17 bases separated the two germline ends. Germline CDR1 MNHNY, CDR2 SVGAGI (reference sequence). This CDR3 spans 14 amino acids. The CDR3 reads CATYRDLQNYGYTF. CDR3 DNA sequence: TGTGCCACCTACCGGGACCTTCAAAACTATGGCTACACCTTC.

The chain joins TRBV2 to TRBJ1-4, with TRBD1 identical over 9 bases. The germline gives CDR1 SNHLY, CDR2 FYNNEI. Trimming cost V 5 bases and J 5 bases; bases outside gene matches: 6. The CDR3 covers 15 residues. CDR3 in amino acids: CASSRRDRENEKLFF. In DNA, the CDR3 is TGTGCCAGCAGTCGCCGGGACAGGGAAAATGAAAAACTGTTTTTT.

The chain combines TRBV5-6 with TRBJ1-1; no definite D call. The germline gives CDR1 SGHDT, CDR2 YYEEEE. This CDR3 region has 15 residues. Trimming pared 1 base from V and 2 bases from J, leaving 12 bases between. Here the CDR3 reads CASSLLPQVNTEAFF. CDR3 coding DNA: TGTGCCAGCAGCTTGCTACCGCAAGTCAACACTGAAGCTTTCTTT. The full variable domain, with the rest looked up from reference TRBV5-6 and TRBJ1-1, is DAGVTQSPTHLIKTRGQQVTLRCSPKSGHDTVSWYQQALGQGPQFIFQYYEEEERQRGNFPDRFSGHQFPNYSSELNVNALLLGDSALYLCASSLLPQVNTEAFFGQGTRLTVV.

The V call is TRBV5-1, the J call TRBJ1-2; D uncertain. From germline, CDR1 is SGHRS and CDR2 YFSETQ. V was cut by 0 bases and J by 7 bases, with 10 bases left in between. This CDR3 region has 13 residues. CDR3 in DNA: TGCGCCAGCAGCTTGGCCGGGAGCGGTGGCTACACCTTC. Encoded protein: CASSLAGSGGYTF.

This clone was observed a handful of times. The chain uses TRBV10-3 and TRBJ1-6, with TRBD1 as a possible D gene (6 bases). The CDR3 is made up of 14 amino acids. Germline V gene lookup returns CDR1 ENHRY and CDR2 SYGVKD. V lost 2 bases to trimming and J lost 10 bases, with 12 bases between them. The CDR3 loop is CAISEPTGGSPLHF. Here the CDR3 DNA reads TGTGCCATCAGTGAGCCGACAGGAGGCTCACCCCTCCACTTT.

The chain carries TRBV5-1 and TRBJ2-6; D not certain. Per germline, CDR1 SGHRS and CDR2 YFSETQ. The CDR3 totals 16 residues. Trimming left V 2 bases short and J 0 bases short, with 9 bases between. The CDR3 region is CASSFGQLSGANVLTF. The CDR3 nucleotides read TGCGCCAGCAGCTTTGGGCAGCTCTCTGGGGCCAACGTCCTGACTTTC.

This clone has only a few counts. CDR3 sequence reads: CASKLGAGGETQYF. CDR3 nucleotides: TGTGCCAGCAAGCTGGGGGCCGGGGGAGAGACCCAGTACTTC. The chain combines TRBV2 with TRBJ2-5; D may match TRBD1 or TRBD2 (6 bases each). V was pared by 7 bases and J by 4 bases, with 16 bases between. The CDR3 extends over 14 amino acids. In germline, CDR1 is SNHLY, CDR2 FYNNEI.

V gene TRBV29-1 combines with J gene TRBJ1-1; tentative D call: TRBD1 (5 bases). Germline loops: CDR1 SQVTM, CDR2 ANQGSEA. The V and J ends lost 7 bases and 2 bases respectively, with 11 bases between them. The CDR3 runs to 12 residues. The CDR3: CSGQHINTEAFF. In nucleotides, the CDR3 is TGCAGCGGACAGCACATTAACACTGAAGCTTTCTTT.

The CDR3 sequence: CASSRGAGAYEQYF. The CDR3 nucleotides read TGTGCCAGCAGCAGAGGGGCAGGGGCCTACGAGCAGTACTTC. V gene TRBV7-2 combines with J gene TRBJ2-7, with D tentatively TRBD1 (6 bases). Per germline, CDR1 SGHTA and CDR2 FQGNSA. The CDR3 contains 14 residues. The germline V and J ends were trimmed by 5 bases and 2 bases, with 13 bases remaining between them.

V is TRBV19 and J is TRBJ1-3; D is perhaps TRBD1 (6 bases). With 5 bases removed from V and 2 bases from J, the gap between germline ends came to 13 bases. This CDR3 has 15 amino acids. The germline V gene encodes CDR1 LNHDA and CDR2 SQIVND (reference sequence). CDR3 sequence reads: CASSPRGLTGNTIYF. For the CDR3, the DNA is TGTGCCAGTAGTCCCAGGGGTCTAACTGGAAACACCATATATTTT.

This chain connects TRBV19 to TRBJ1-5; 8 bases align to TRBD1. The germline V gene has CDR1 LNHDA and CDR2 SQIVND (reference sequence). The V segment lost 5 bases and the J segment 6 bases; nucleotides outside the gene matches: 9. The CDR3 loop spans 15 amino acids. The CDR3 DNA is TGTGCCAGTAGTCTCGGGACAGGAGAAGGTCAGCCCCAGCATTTT. Translating it yields CASSLGTGEGQPQHF.

The chain employs TRBV7-7 and TRBJ2-1, with 15 positions matching TRBD2. This CDR3 has 16 residues. The germline CDR1 and CDR2 sequences are SSHAT and FNYEAQ (reference sequence). After removal of 5 bases from V and 8 bases from J, the junction contained 7 bases not matched to a gene. The CDR3 DNA reads TGTGCCAGCAGCAGGGGACTAGCGGGGGGCGTGGATGAGCAGTTCTTC. Encoded protein: CASSRGLAGGVDEQFF.

The chain employs TRBV5-1 and TRBJ1-5; the D gene is possibly TRBD1 (5 bases). Per germline, CDR1 SGHRS and CDR2 YFSETQ. V was cut by 2 bases and J by 6 bases, with 15 bases left in between. This CDR3 spans 15 amino acids. DNA of the CDR3: TGCGCCAGCAGCTTTGATGGAAGGGACGGTCAGCCCCAGCATTTT. This gives the protein CASSFDGRDGQPQHF. Variable domain in full (rest from reference TRBV5-1 and TRBJ1-5): KAGVTQTPRYLIKTRGQQVTLSCSPISGHRSVSWYQQTPGQGLQFLFEYFSETQRNKGNFPGRFSGRQFSNSRSEMNVSTLELGDSALYLCASSFDGRDGQPQHFGDGTRLSIL.

This chain uses TRBV5-1 with TRBJ2-7; 8 nucleotides agree with TRBD1. The germline V gene has CDR1 SGHRS and CDR2 YFSETQ. CDR3 length: 15 residues. Germline trimming cut 2 bases from V and 4 bases from J; bases unmatched to any gene: 8. CDR3: CASSLSGGMIYEQYF. As DNA, the CDR3 is TGCGCCAGCAGCTTATCAGGGGGCATGATATACGAGCAGTACTTC.

The chain employs TRBV6-5 and TRBJ1-2; 8 bases map to TRBD1. V lost 6 bases to trimming and J lost 5 bases; unmatched junction nucleotides: 5. The CDR3 sequence is 13 residues long. Germline V gene lookup returns CDR1 MNHEY and CDR2 SVGAGI. For the CDR3, the DNA is TGTGCCAGCAGGGGGGACAGGCTATATGGCTACACCTTC. Translation: CASRGDRLYGYTF.

The chain has TRBV5-5 and TRBJ2-3; D possibly uses TRBD1 or TRBD2 (5 bases each). The CDR3 contains 13 residues. Germline CDR1 SGHKS, CDR2 YYEKEE (reference sequence). The V and J ends lost 3 bases and 6 bases respectively, with 11 bases between them. CDR3 nucleotides: TGTGCCAGCAGCTGGGGACCCTCGGATACGCAGTATTTT. This gives the protein CASSWGPSDTQYF.

Judged by abundance, this clone is medium-sized. This rearrangement joins TRBV5-3 to TRBJ1-2; TRBD1 aligns across 8 bases. TRBV5-3 is labeled an ORF, and its function is uncertain. The CDR3 runs 14 residues. V lost 2 bases to trimming and J lost 10 bases; unmatched junction nucleotides: 10. For the CDR3, the DNA is TGTGCCAGAAGCTTTGGGAGACAGGGGTCGGACTACACCTTC. It translates to CARSFGRQGSDYTF.

The chain joins TRBV5-4 to TRBJ1-1, with unresolved D. The CDR3 consists of 13 residues. Germline lookup yields CDR1 SGHNT and CDR2 YYREEE (reference sequence). Trimming removed 0 bases at V and 3 bases at J, with 6 bases between. The chain's CDR3 is CASSLETDTEAFF. The DNA of the CDR3 is TGTGCCAGCAGCTTGGAAACGGACACTGAAGCTTTCTTT.

The table lists this clone with a few counts. In DNA form, the CDR3 reads TGTGCCAGCAGTGAAGGGGTAGCGGGGGGGCTATCGGATACGCAGTATTTT. Amino acids: CASSEGVAGGLSDTQYF. V gene TRBV6-1 combines with J gene TRBJ2-3; 11 positions agree with TRBD2. The CDR3 is made up of 17 amino acids. Losses at the gene ends were 1 base for V and 6 bases for J; bases not matched to a gene: 9. CDR1 is MNHNS and CDR2 is SASEGT in the germline V gene.

The chain joins TRBV6-1 to TRBJ1-5; D gene ambiguous. Germline V gene sequence: CDR1 MNHNS, CDR2 SASEGT. The CDR3 loop spans 14 amino acids. The V and J ends lost 3 bases and 2 bases respectively, with 8 bases between them. Written as DNA, the CDR3 is TGTGCCAGCAGTGAGGACCGCGGCAATCAGCCCCAGCATTTT. It codes for CASSEDRGNQPQHF.

By share of the sample, this clone is medium-sized. The gene calls are TRBV30 and TRBJ1-6, with TRBD1 matching 7 bases. The V and J ends lost 2 bases and 3 bases, in that order; junction bases with no gene match: 1. The CDR3 contains 14 residues. Germline V gene data show CDR1 as GTSNPN and CDR2 as SVGIG (reference sequence). The CDR3 nucleotides read TGTGCCTGGAGTACAGGGGTCTATAATTCACCCCTCCACTTT. This encodes CAWSTGVYNSPLHF. The whole variable domain, filled in from reference TRBV30 and TRBJ1-6, reads SQTIHQWPATLVQPVGSPLSLECTVEGTSNPNLYWYRQAAGRGLQLLFYSVGIGQISSEVPQNLSASRPQDRQFILSSKKLLLSDSGFYLCAWSTGVYNSPLHFGNGTRLTVT.

This clone was recorded once. CDR3 bases: TGCGCCAGCAGCCAATCTAGCGGGGGGGGCTATGGCAATGAGCAGTTCTTC. Protein product: CASSQSSGGGYGNEQFF. J is TRBJ2-1 and V is TRBV4-1, with 12 bases that match TRBD2. After removal of 2 bases from V and 6 bases from J, the junction contained 8 bases not matched to a gene. Germline loops: CDR1 MGHRA, CDR2 YSYEKL. CDR3 length equals 17 residues.

The chain couples TRBV7-9 to TRBJ1-1; D might be TRBD1 (5 bases). Germline V gives CDR1 SEHNR, CDR2 FQNEAQ (reference sequence). The CDR3 contains 13 residues. V lost 2 bases, J lost 5 bases, and 9 bases lay in between. The CDR3: CASSLTGGTEAFF. The CDR3 nucleotides are TGTGCCAGCAGCTTAACAGGAGGGACTGAAGCTTTCTTT.

The chain combines TRBV28 with TRBJ2-7, with 8 bases fitting TRBD2. Germline V gives CDR1 MDHEN, CDR2 SYDVKM. This CDR3 spans 15 amino acids. V dropped 6 bases and J dropped 2; count of bases not matched to a gene: 9. The CDR3 loop is CASRPTSGGTYEQYF. The CDR3 nucleotides read TGTGCCAGCAGACCAACTAGCGGAGGTACCTACGAGCAGTACTTC.

This chain links TRBV4-3 with TRBJ2-7; no definite D call. Germline lookup yields CDR1 LGHNA and CDR2 YSLEER. V was clipped by 0 bases and J by 2 bases, with 5 bases between them. The CDR3 contains 13 residues. The CDR3 here is CASSQDNTYEQYF. CDR3 nucleotides: TGCGCCAGCAGCCAAGATAACACCTACGAGCAGTACTTC.